Listed here are 32 T cell receptor beta chains from one sample, sequenced in a study of neurological immune-mediated disorders (dated by TCRdb to between 2019 and 2020). The method behind the library was 5' RACE. The run used an Illumina HiSeq 2500. TCRdb reworked the public reads: Q25 trimming with fastp, MiXCR clone assembly, productive beta chains retained. Each record represents a unique CDR3 protein, reported with the most common genes and DNA among its rows. Across this sample there are approximately 89,000 distinct CDR3 sequences, with about 13% seen only once. The ten largest clones take up approximately 5% of the sample. The time point label on this specimen signifies: longitudinal time-point 2. The sequenced sample consisted of PBMCs. The receptor set was obtained from a female donor with HTLV-1-associated myelopathy (HAM/TSP).

This clonotype was found many times. The rearrangement joins TRBV5-5 to TRBJ2-7; D is unclear. V was cut by 0 bases and J by 3 bases, with 13 bases left in between. Germline values: CDR1 SGHKS, CDR2 YYEKEE (reference sequence). CDR3 length: 15 residues. The CDR3 DNA reads as TGTGCCAGCAGCTTGGCCATCAGCACCTTCTACGAGCAGTACTTC. Translated: CASSLAISTFYEQYF.

In this sample, this clonotype turned up many times. This rearrangement joins TRBV2 to TRBJ1-5, with D unclear. This CDR3 contains 13 residues. The V gene's germline CDR1 is SNHLY and CDR2 FYNNEI. With 9 bases removed from V and 8 bases from J, the gap between germline ends came to 17 bases. This CDR3 is CASSGSSVEPQHF. For the CDR3, the DNA is TGTGCCAGTTCCGGAAGTTCGGTTGAGCCCCAGCATTTT.

J is TRBJ2-3 and V is TRBV27; 9 bases fit TRBD2. CDR3 size: 16 residues. Unmatched junction bases numbered 6, after V lost 1 base and J lost 4 bases. Germline V gene data show CDR1 as MNHEY and CDR2 as SMNVEV (reference sequence). CDR3 loop: CASSLFWTSESDTQYF. The CDR3 bases are TGTGCCAGCAGTTTATTTTGGACTAGCGAATCAGATACGCAGTATTTT.

This clonotype was detected ten times or more. The rearrangement uses TRBV6-6 and TRBJ2-1; D perhaps matches TRBD2 (6 bases). Germline V gene data show CDR1 as MNHNY and CDR2 as SVGAGI (reference sequence). Trimming took off 2 bases at V and 8 bases at J, with 16 bases between the two ends. This CDR3 has 15 amino acids. The CDR3 coding sequence is TGTGCCAGCAGTTACCCGGCCGAGGGACTGGATGAGCAGTTCTTC. This translates into CASSYPAEGLDEQFF.

This clonotype was seen many times. This rearrangement joins TRBV6-5 to TRBJ2-3, with 10 bases fitting TRBD2. J was trimmed by 2 bases and V by 11 bases; bases with no gene match: 10. The CDR3 consists of 15 residues. Germline V CDR1 and CDR2: MNHEY, SVGAGI. Here the CDR3 reads CAARPTSGLTDTQYF. CDR3 in DNA: TGTGCCGCCCGCCCGACTAGCGGGCTCACAGATACGCAGTATTTT.

For this clonotype: It is likely a read error, because the conserved phenylalanine at the end of the CDR3 is missing. The V and J genes are TRBV9 and TRBJ2-4, with D perhaps TRBD1 (6 bases). The V and J ends lost 4 bases and 8 bases respectively, with 22 bases between them. Germline loops: CDR1 SGDLS, CDR2 YYNGEE. The CDR3 totals 16 residues. This chain's CDR3 is CASSRTGDTSLDIQYY. As DNA, the CDR3 is TGTGCCAGCAGCAGAACCGGGGACACCTCATTGGACATTCAGTACTAC.

This clonotype was observed many times. V gene TRBV3-1 combines with J gene TRBJ1-5; D uncertain. Trimming stripped 3 bases from V and 2 bases from J, with 8 bases between. CDR3 size: 14 residues. Germline V lookup: CDR1 LGHDT, CDR2 YNNKEL (reference sequence). The CDR3 protein is CASSQGLGNQPQHF. The CDR3 DNA reads as TGTGCCAGCAGCCAGGGGTTGGGCAATCAGCCCCAGCATTTT.

This clonotype has a count of ten or more. V and J are TRBV5-1 and TRBJ2-1; D perhaps matches TRBD1 (5 bases). The CDR3 consists of 13 residues. Looked up from germline, CDR1 is SGHRS and CDR2 is YFSETQ. The ends were cut back, 4 bases at V and 12 bases at J, with 17 bases in the middle. The CDR3 is CASSLSGLGAQFF. The CDR3 DNA is TGCGCCAGCAGCCTCTCAGGGTTAGGGGCGCAGTTCTTC.

The gene calls are TRBV4-1 and TRBJ1-3; D is ambiguous. This CDR3 contains 16 residues. Germline CDR1 reads MGHRA; CDR2 reads YSYEKL. With 4 bases removed from V and 0 bases from J, the gap between germline ends came to 13 bases. The CDR3 reads CASSPSIQVSGNTIYF. CDR3 DNA: TGCGCCAGCAGCCCTTCGATCCAGGTCTCTGGAAACACCATATATTTT.

This clonotype was recorded at least ten times. This chain joins TRBV2 and TRBJ2-7, with D possibly matching TRBD2 (5 bases). Germline CDR1 and CDR2: SNHLY and FYNNEI. The CDR3 is 14 residues long. Deletions cut 1 base from V and 3 bases from J, with 10 bases between. The CDR3 DNA reads TGTGCCAGCAGTGAAGGGTCCGGGGACTACGAGCAGTACTTC. Translation: CASSEGSGDYEQYF.

With respect to this clonotype: A much larger clone lies a single base off, so this may be a read error. The V gene is TRBV19, the J gene TRBJ2-7; D gene unclear. Germline CDR1 is LNHDA and CDR2 is SQIVND (reference sequence). This CDR3 comprises 14 residues. As DNA, the CDR3 is TGTTCCAGTAGTACCCCCGGCAGCACCTACGAGCAGTACTTC. Translation gives CSSSTPGSTYEQYF.

This clonotype was detected many times. The V gene is TRBV6-5, the J gene TRBJ1-4; tentative D call: TRBD1 (5 bases). V was trimmed by 0 bases and J by 8 bases, leaving 13 bases between them. CDR3 size: 15 residues. The V gene's germline CDR1 is MNHEY and CDR2 SVGAGI. The CDR3 coding sequence is TGTGCCAGCAGTTACTCTGGTGCTCGGGGGGAAAAACTGTTTTTT. This codes for CASSYSGARGEKLFF.

This sequence joins TRBV11-1 and TRBJ2-1, with 8 bases matching TRBD2. V shed 3 bases, J shed 7 bases, and the junction held 11 bases outside the gene matches. Germline V gene lookup returns CDR1 SGHAT and CDR2 FQDESV (reference sequence). The CDR3 consists of 16 residues. CDR3 coding DNA: TGTGCCAGCAGCTTCGGGTGGGGCGGGGGGCGGAATGAGCAGTTCTTC. Its protein product is CASSFGWGGGRNEQFF. Full variable domain (outside the CDR3, taken from reference TRBV11-1 and TRBJ2-1): EAEVAQSPRYKITEKSQAVAFWCDPISGHATLYWYRQILGQGPELLVQFQDESVVDDSQLPKDRFSAERLKGVDSTLKIQPAELGDSAMYLCASSFGWGGGRNEQFFGPGTRLTVL.

This clonotype was picked up many times. V is TRBV14 and J is TRBJ2-7, with D maybe TRBD2 (5 bases). The V gene's germline CDR1 is SGHDN and CDR2 FVKESK. V shed 6 bases and J shed 0 bases, with 9 bases lying between them. The CDR3 length is 13 residues. The CDR3 nucleotides read TGTGCCAGCAGGGACTCCCCCTCCTACGAGCAGTACTTC. Protein: CASRDSPSYEQYF. The full variable domain, completed using reference TRBV14 and TRBJ2-7, is EAGVTQFPSHSVIEKGQTVTLRCDPISGHDNLYWYRRVMGKEIKFLLHFVKESKQDESGMPNNRFLAERTGGTYSTLKVQPAELEDSGVYFCASRDSPSYEQYFGPGTRLTVT.

This clonotype showed up many times. The rearrangement links TRBV4-1 to TRBJ2-3; tentative D call: TRBD2 (6 bases). The CDR3 extends over 17 amino acids. In germline, CDR1 is MGHRA, CDR2 YSYEKL. V dropped 3 bases and J dropped 2 bases, with 18 bases sitting between them. CDR3 DNA: TGCGCCAGCAGCCAGTACCCTACAAGACTAGACACAGATACGCAGTATTTT. It is translated as CASSQYPTRLDTDTQYF.

In this sample, this clonotype turned up many times. This chain links TRBV5-6 with TRBJ2-6; no reliable D call. Per the germline V gene, CDR1 is SGHDT and CDR2 is YYEEEE. This CDR3 spans 16 amino acids. Trimming pared 1 base from V and 0 bases from J, leaving 8 bases between. The CDR3 here is CASSLRAGSGANVLTF. Written as DNA, the CDR3 is TGTGCCAGCAGCTTGAGGGCCGGCTCTGGGGCCAACGTCCTGACTTTC.

At least ten counts were recorded for this clonotype. The chain carries TRBV11-2 and TRBJ2-4; no definite D call. The germline gives CDR1 SGHAT, CDR2 FQNNGV. The CDR3 extends over 16 amino acids. V dropped 3 bases and J dropped 0 bases, with 12 bases sitting between them. DNA for the CDR3: TGTGCCAGCAGCTTTAGATCTGACCTAGCCAAAAACATTCAGTACTTC. Translating gives CASSFRSDLAKNIQYF.

This clonotype was seen ten or more times. The chain joins TRBV7-2 to TRBJ2-5, with 7 bases that match TRBD2. This CDR3 is built from 16 residues. The V and J ends lost 1 base and 0 bases, in that order; junction bases with no gene match: 5. Germline V lookup: CDR1 SGHTA, CDR2 FQGNSA. The CDR3 reads CASSLGPAGYQETQYF. CDR3 bases: TGTGCCAGCAGCTTAGGCCCAGCGGGGTACCAAGAGACCCAGTACTTC.

This clonotype was seen many times. This chain links TRBV12-3 or TRBV12-4 with TRBJ2-1; 9 nucleotides match TRBD1. Trimming took 5 bases from V and 2 from J; bases not matched to a gene: 7. The CDR3 extends over 16 amino acids. CDR3 sequence (DNA): TGTGCCAGCAGTGTAGGGGGACAGGGACCCTACAATGAGCAGTTCTTC. Translated, it gives CASSVGGQGPYNEQFF.

The chain combines TRBV18 with TRBJ2-3; 13 bases match TRBD2. Trimming took 3 bases from V and 5 from J; bases not matched to a gene: 5. The CDR3 covers 16 residues. Germline CDR1 is KGHSH and CDR2 is LQKENI. This CDR3 is CASSPTSGGPQDTQYF. For the CDR3, the DNA is TGTGCCAGCTCACCGACTAGCGGGGGGCCGCAAGATACGCAGTATTTT.

The sample holds many counts of this clonotype. The gene calls are TRBV19 and TRBJ1-2; no clear D. V lost 5 bases and J lost 4, with 14 bases in between. This CDR3 comprises 14 residues. In germline, CDR1 is LNHDA, CDR2 SQIVND (reference sequence). CDR3 amino acids: CASSPRGELYGYTF. DNA for the CDR3: TGTGCCAGTAGTCCCCGGGGAGAACTCTATGGCTACACCTTC.

This clonotype was recorded at least ten times. This sequence joins TRBV9 and TRBJ1-6, with TRBD1 matching 9 bases. Germline V CDR1 and CDR2: SGDLS, YYNGEE. CDR3 length: 16 residues. J lost 9 bases, V lost 0 bases, and 7 bases had no gene match. The CDR3 DNA is TGTGCCAGCAGCGTAGGGGGACAGGGAAAAGGTTCACCCCTCCACTTT. Translation: CASSVGGQGKGSPLHF.

This clonotype was detected ten times or more. This chain links TRBV28 with TRBJ1-5; 7 bases are a match to TRBD1. The CDR3 extends over 18 amino acids. V shed 4 bases and J 0 bases; nucleotides not matched to a gene: 12. Per germline, CDR1 MDHEN and CDR2 SYDVKM. In nucleotides, the CDR3 is TGTGCCAGCAGTTCTAACCGGGACAGCCCCTATAGCAATCAGCCCCAGCATTTT. Its translation: CASSSNRDSPYSNQPQHF.

At least ten counts were recorded for this clonotype. This chain joins TRBV6-2 or TRBV6-3 and TRBJ1-1, with a tentative D call TRBD1 (5 bases). The CDR3 is 13 residues long. CDR1 MNHEY and CDR2 SVGEGT come from the germline V gene. V gave up 6 bases and J gave up 0 bases, with 8 bases separating them. CDR3 bases: TGTGCCAGCAGCTACAGGATGAACACTGAAGCTTTCTTT. Translating it yields CASSYRMNTEAFF.

In this sample, this clonotype turned up many times. CDR3 DNA: TGCGCCAGCAGTGAGGGGTACAATGAGCAGTTCTTC. Translated: CASSEGYNEQFF. The chain combines TRBV10-2 with TRBJ2-1; unclear D gene. The CDR3 runs to 12 residues. The germline V and J ends were trimmed by 2 bases and 4 bases, with 3 bases remaining between them. CDR1 and CDR2 (germline): WSHSY, SAAADI.

This clonotype was detected many times. This chain joins TRBV9 and TRBJ1-2; D remains ambiguous. V was pared by 6 bases and J by 4 bases, with 16 bases between. The CDR3 consists of 14 residues. Germline V CDR1 and CDR2: SGDLS, YYNGEE. The CDR3 nucleotides are TGTGCCAGCACGACTACGGCAGCGGGCTATGGCTACACCTTC. Protein product: CASTTTAAGYGYTF.

This rearrangement joins TRBV11-2 to TRBJ1-5; TRBD1 matches 9 bases. This CDR3 has 14 residues. J was trimmed by 11 bases and V by 5 bases; bases with no gene match: 10. Per the germline V gene, CDR1 is SGHAT and CDR2 is FQNNGV. In nucleotides, the CDR3 is TGTGCCAGCAGCATCCGACAGGGGGACCAGACCCAGCATTTT. Protein sequence: CASSIRQGDQTQHF.

This chain joins TRBV20-1 and TRBJ2-1; D possibly uses TRBD1 or TRBD2 (5 bases each). Germline V gives CDR1 DFQATT, CDR2 SNEGSKA (reference sequence). Trimming stripped 1 base from V and 10 bases from J, with 11 bases between. This CDR3 is 12 amino acids long. The CDR3 DNA reads as TGCAGTGCTAGAGTCGGGGACGGCGAGCAGTTCTTC. Translated, it gives CSARVGDGEQFF.

This clonotype occurred many times. J is TRBJ2-1 and V is TRBV10-2; D is ambiguous. V was trimmed by 5 bases and J by 8 bases, leaving 13 bases between them. This CDR3 has 13 amino acids. Germline CDR1 and CDR2: WSHSY and SAAADI. The CDR3 nucleotides are TGCGCCAGCAGTACGGAACCCGAGGATGAGCAGTTCTTC. Its protein product is CASSTEPEDEQFF.

This clonotype was found many times. V usage is TRBV12-3 or TRBV12-4 and J usage is TRBJ2-6, with 7 bases aligning to TRBD1. Germline trimming cut 6 bases from V and 5 bases from J; bases unmatched to any gene: 7. The CDR3 spans 15 residues. The CDR3 reads CASSRGQPRANVLTF. The DNA for the CDR3 is TGTGCCAGCAGCCGGGGACAGCCCCGGGCCAACGTCCTGACTTTC.

In this sample, this clonotype turned up many times. The chain is built from TRBV5-5 and TRBJ1-2; D call uncertain. Looked up from germline, CDR1 is SGHKS and CDR2 is YYEKEE (reference sequence). The CDR3 runs 13 residues. The germline V and J ends were trimmed by 1 base and 7 bases, with 11 bases remaining between them. Here the CDR3 reads CASSLPGWGGYTF. The CDR3 nucleotides read TGTGCCAGCAGCTTGCCGGGGTGGGGTGGCTACACCTTC. Filled out from reference TRBV5-5 and TRBJ1-2, the complete variable domain reads DAGVTQSPTHLIKTRGQQVTLRCSPISGHKSVSWYQQVLGQGPQFIFQYYEKEERGRGNFPDRFSARQFPNYSSELNVNALLLGDSALYLCASSLPGWGGYTFGSGTRLTVV.

This clonotype has a count of ten or more. The J gene is TRBJ2-7, the V gene TRBV7-2; 11 positions match TRBD2. Germline CDR1 is SGHTA and CDR2 is FQGNSA. The V and J ends lost 5 bases and 2 bases, in that order; junction bases with no gene match: 8. The CDR3 sequence is 16 residues long. The CDR3 reads CASSVHSGGVPYEQYF. CDR3 nucleotides: TGTGCCAGCAGCGTCCATAGCGGGGGGGTCCCCTACGAGCAGTACTTC.